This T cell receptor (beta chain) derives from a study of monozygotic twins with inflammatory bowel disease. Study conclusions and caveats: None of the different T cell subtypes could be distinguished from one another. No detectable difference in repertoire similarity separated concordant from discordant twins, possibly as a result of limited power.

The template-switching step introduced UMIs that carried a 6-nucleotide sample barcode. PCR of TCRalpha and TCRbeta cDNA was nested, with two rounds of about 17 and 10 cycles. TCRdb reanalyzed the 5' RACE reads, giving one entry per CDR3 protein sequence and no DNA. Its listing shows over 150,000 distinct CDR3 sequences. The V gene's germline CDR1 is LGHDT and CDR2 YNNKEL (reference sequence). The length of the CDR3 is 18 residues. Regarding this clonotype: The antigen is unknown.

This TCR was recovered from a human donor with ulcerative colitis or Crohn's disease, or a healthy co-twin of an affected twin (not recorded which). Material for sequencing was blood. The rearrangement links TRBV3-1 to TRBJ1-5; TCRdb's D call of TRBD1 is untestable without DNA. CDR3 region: CASSQDLQVGYSNQPQHF.